These 25 T cell receptor beta chains came from one sample sequenced in a study of early T cells in non-severe SARS-CoV-2 infection. MiXCR, applied by TCRdb to the 5' RACE reads, yields one record per CDR3 protein. The sample has over 50,000 distinct CDR3 sequences; over 9.5% are singletons. Sequencing used whole blood. The receptors come from an adult who was a healthcare worker with PCR-confirmed SARS-CoV-2 infection or an uninfected control (not recorded which).

This clonotype was counted ten times or more. The chain combines TRBV4-2 with TRBJ1-6; no clear D gene. The CDR3 extends over 16 amino acids. Germline CDR1 and CDR2: LGHNA and YNFKEQ. Trimming pared 4 bases from V and 3 bases from J, leaving 13 bases between. Here the CDR3 reads CASSPLEGGYNSPLHF. CDR3 DNA sequence: TGTGCCAGCAGCCCCCTGGAGGGTGGCTATAATTCACCCCTCCACTTT.

The chain is built from TRBV6-5 and TRBJ1-6; D gene ambiguous. V was pared by 2 bases and J by 0 bases, with 17 bases between. Germline V gene lookup returns CDR1 MNHEY and CDR2 SVGAGI. The length of the CDR3 is 19 residues. The CDR3 reads CASSYGPNRGGSYNSPLHF. CDR3 coding DNA: TGTGCCAGCAGTTACGGGCCGAATCGAGGCGGCTCCTATAATTCACCCCTCCACTTT.

This clonotype was detected a few times. The chain couples TRBV29-1 to TRBJ2-7, with D unresolved. The CDR3 is 11 residues long. V was shortened by 5 bases and J by 1 base, with 6 bases between the two germline ends. Per the germline V gene, CDR1 is SQVTM and CDR2 is ANQGSEA. CDR3 sequence reads: CSVQGSYEQYF. DNA for the CDR3: TGCAGCGTTCAAGGGTCCTACGAGCAGTACTTC.

The DNA of the CDR3 is TGTGCCAGCAGCGTAGAGGGGGCAAAAGTGTACGAGCAGTACTTC. Its translation: CASSVEGAKVYEQYF. The V and J genes are TRBV9 and TRBJ2-7; 7 positions agree with TRBD1. Germline CDR1 SGDLS, CDR2 YYNGEE. CDR3 size: 15 residues. V gave up 0 bases and J gave up 4 bases; unmatched junction bases: 7.

This clonotype was detected only a few times. The rearrangement uses TRBV6-5 and TRBJ2-7, with D perhaps TRBD1 (6 bases). CDR3 length: 15 amino acids. The germline V gene encodes CDR1 MNHEY and CDR2 SVGAGI. The V gene lost 5 bases and the J gene lost 6 bases, with 20 bases spanning the gap. The CDR3: CASSVPQGLGREQYF. The CDR3 DNA is TGTGCCAGCAGTGTACCCCAGGGGCTAGGGCGCGAGCAGTACTTC.

This clonotype was counted a few times. V and J are TRBV10-2 and TRBJ2-6; 7 bases line up with TRBD1. The CDR3 totals 14 residues. Germline CDR1 WSHSY, CDR2 SAAADI. The junction had 3 bases not matched to a gene; V was cut back by 10 bases and J by 0 bases. CDR3 coding DNA: TGCGCCACCTCAGGGGGCTCTGGGGCCAACGTCCTGACTTTC. This gives the protein CATSGGSGANVLTF.

This clonotype was counted many times. The CDR3 loop is CSALAGKETQYF. CDR3 in DNA: TGCAGTGCACTAGCGGGGAAAGAGACCCAGTACTTC. The chain couples TRBV20-1 to TRBJ2-5; 10 bases match TRBD2. V shed 6 bases and J 3 bases; nucleotides not matched to a gene: 1. CDR3 size: 12 residues. Germline-derived CDR1 and CDR2 are DFQATT and SNEGSKA (reference sequence).

The table lists this clonotype with many counts. The chain has TRBV20-1 and TRBJ2-3, with D possibly TRBD1 on 6 matching bases. The V end lost 4 bases, the J end lost 0 bases, and 11 bases lay between the germline ends. Germline CDR1 DFQATT, CDR2 SNEGSKA (reference sequence). This CDR3 has 14 residues. The CDR3 sequence: CSATRQVSTDTQYF. The CDR3 DNA sequence: TGCAGTGCTACCCGACAGGTTAGCACAGATACGCAGTATTTT.

There are a few counts of this clonotype. V usage is TRBV7-6 and J usage is TRBJ2-1, with TRBD1 identical over 10 bases. The CDR3 length is 15 residues. Trimming at V came to 0 bases and at J to 8 bases, leaving 4 bases not matched to a gene. In germline, CDR1 is SGHVS, CDR2 FNYEAQ. The CDR3 is CASSLAPDRGYEQFF. CDR3 coding DNA: TGTGCCAGCAGCTTAGCCCCGGACAGGGGGTATGAGCAGTTCTTC.

CDR3 protein: CASRTFSYNEQFF. The CDR3 DNA reads as TGTGCCAGCAGGACATTTTCCTACAATGAGCAGTTCTTC. The chain has TRBV12-3 or TRBV12-4 and TRBJ2-1; unclear D gene. V lost 6 bases and J lost 1, with 7 bases in between. This CDR3 is 13 amino acids long.

This clonotype appeared many times. The V and J genes are TRBV7-2 and TRBJ2-1; tentative D call: TRBD2 (6 bases). Trimming took off 2 bases at V and 0 bases at J, with 8 bases between the two ends. Per germline, CDR1 SGHTA and CDR2 FQGNSA. The CDR3 is 15 residues long. The CDR3 nucleotides are TGTGCCAGCAGCTTAATAGCGGACTCCTACAATGAGCAGTTCTTC. Translated: CASSLIADSYNEQFF.

The rearrangement links TRBV2 to TRBJ1-1, with unresolved D. Germline lookup yields CDR1 SNHLY and CDR2 FYNNEI. V lost 3 bases and J lost 8, with 13 bases in between. CDR3 length: 13 residues. The DNA for the CDR3 is TGTGCCAGCAGTGATATCTCAGAAGAGGAAGCTTTCTTT. Encoded protein: CASSDISEEEAFF. The complete variable domain, with remaining parts taken from reference TRBV2 and TRBJ1-1, reads EPEVTQTPSHQVTQMGQEVILRCVPISNHLYFYWYRQILGQKVEFLVSFYNNEISEKSEIFDDQFSVERPDGSNFTLKIRSTKLEDSAMYFCASSDISEEEAFFGQGTRLTVV.

This clonotype was seen many times. The chain combines TRBV14 with TRBJ1-2, with D unclear. This CDR3 spans 13 amino acids. Trimming removed 1 base from V and 8 bases from J, with 11 bases in between. The germline gives CDR1 SGHDN, CDR2 FVKESK. The chain's CDR3 is CASSQGRAQGYTF. In DNA, the CDR3 is TGTGCCAGCAGCCAAGGTCGGGCTCAGGGCTACACCTTC.

This clonotype has ten or more counts. J is TRBJ1-3 and V is TRBV20-1; 7 bases are shared with TRBD1. The germline V gene encodes CDR1 DFQATT and CDR2 SNEGSKA (reference sequence). V lost 5 bases, J lost 11 bases, and 9 bases stayed unmatched. The CDR3 extends over 12 amino acids. The CDR3 nucleotides are TGCAGTGCTTCTCCTGACAGGGATGCCATATATTTT. Residues: CSASPDRDAIYF.

This clonotype was seen a handful of times. This chain connects TRBV19 to TRBJ2-4; possibly TRBD1 for D (5 bases). Germline CDR1 and CDR2: LNHDA and SQIVND (reference sequence). CDR3 length: 20 amino acids. The V end lost 0 bases, the J end lost 0 bases, and 21 bases lay between the germline ends. CDR3 region: CASSIDPPGPRELAKNIQYF. CDR3 DNA sequence: TGTGCCAGTAGTATAGACCCTCCGGGCCCCAGGGAATTAGCCAAAAACATTCAGTACTTC.

The chain links TRBV7-6 to TRBJ2-7; D remains unclear. V was trimmed by 5 bases and J by 4 bases, leaving 12 bases between them. CDR3 length: 13 residues. Germline V gene data show CDR1 as SGHVS and CDR2 as FNYEAQ. Here the CDR3 DNA reads TGTGCCAGCAGCCCAACCCCTAGATACGAGCAGTACTTC. The encoded protein is CASSPTPRYEQYF.

The CDR3 is CASSLSAGANYGYTF. The CDR3 nucleotides are TGTGCCAGCAGTTTATCGGCAGGGGCCAACTATGGCTACACCTTC. The chain carries TRBV12-3 or TRBV12-4 and TRBJ1-2, with D tentatively TRBD1 (6 bases). The V and J ends lost 2 bases and 2 bases respectively, with 12 bases between them. This CDR3 comprises 15 residues.

This clonotype was recorded many times. The J gene is TRBJ1-1, the V gene TRBV20-1, with no clear D. CDR3 size: 12 residues. Trimming took off 5 bases at V and 6 bases at J, with 13 bases between the two ends. The germline CDR1 and CDR2 sequences are DFQATT and SNEGSKA (reference sequence). CDR3 amino acids: CSAGNTEAEAFF. The DNA for the CDR3 is TGCAGTGCTGGAAACACGGAGGCTGAAGCTTTCTTT.

This clonotype was observed a few times. CDR3 loop: CASSPSGRLTTNTGELFF. DNA for the CDR3: TGTGCCAGCAGCCCCTCGGGACGGCTAACCACGAACACCGGGGAGCTGTTTTTT. The chain is built from TRBV9 and TRBJ2-2; D may correspond to TRBD1 or TRBD2 (5 bases each). Trimming left V 4 bases short and J 0 bases short, with 19 bases between. Germline loops: CDR1 SGDLS, CDR2 YYNGEE. This CDR3 comprises 18 residues.

The table lists this clonotype with many counts. The chain joins TRBV6-6 to TRBJ1-2; D gene ambiguous. This CDR3 comprises 14 residues. The V end was cut by 0 bases, the J end by 4 bases, with 9 bases between. Germline V CDR1 and CDR2: MNHNY, SVGAGI (reference sequence). Written as DNA, the CDR3 is TGTGCCAGCAGTTACTCTTCGGCGGTCTATGGCTACACCTTC. Encoded protein: CASSYSSAVYGYTF.

This clonotype showed up many times. This chain uses TRBV5-1 with TRBJ1-1; 10 nucleotides align to TRBD1. CDR1 and CDR2 (germline): SGHRS, YFSETQ. The CDR3 covers 15 residues. V was clipped by 2 bases and J by 5 bases; unmatched bases: 6. In DNA, the CDR3 is TGCGCCAGCAGCTTAAGGACAGGGGGAGATACTGAAGCTTTCTTT. Translating gives CASSLRTGGDTEAFF.

This clonotype has more than one count but fewer than ten. The chain joins TRBV4-1 to TRBJ2-2; D possibly corresponds to TRBD1 (6 bases). V dropped 0 bases and J dropped 0 bases, with 17 bases sitting between them. The germline V gene has CDR1 MGHRA and CDR2 YSYEKL. The CDR3 is 19 residues long. Written as DNA, the CDR3 is TGCGCCAGCAGCCAAGAAGGACCAACAGGGATGGCGAACACCGGGGAGCTGTTTTTT. Translated: CASSQEGPTGMANTGELFF.

V gene TRBV10-3 combines with J gene TRBJ1-2; 10 bases are shared with TRBD1. The CDR3 has 14 amino acids. The V gene end was trimmed by 5 bases and the J gene end by 8 bases; junction bases not matched to a gene: 8. Germline CDR1 and CDR2: ENHRY and SYGVKD. In DNA form, the CDR3 reads TGTGCCATCAGTTCGACAGGGGGCAAGGACGGCTACACCTTC. This gives the protein CAISSTGGKDGYTF.

J is TRBJ1-1 and V is TRBV27, with a weak D call TRBD1 (5 bases). The CDR3 length is 15 residues. CDR1 and CDR2 (germline): MNHEY, SMNVEV (reference sequence). The V end was cut by 6 bases, the J end by 4 bases, with 18 bases between. CDR3 amino acids: CASRSDGGVGTEAFF. DNA for the CDR3: TGTGCCAGCAGGTCTGATGGAGGGGTGGGCACTGAAGCTTTCTTT.

The chain combines TRBV9 with TRBJ2-1, with 8 positions matching TRBD1. The CDR3 runs to 16 residues. CDR1 and CDR2 from the germline V gene are SGDLS and YYNGEE. Trimming took 0 bases from V and 2 from J; bases not matched to a gene: 4. The CDR3 loop is CASSVVDRGAYNEQFF. CDR3 coding DNA: TGTGCCAGCAGCGTAGTAGACAGGGGAGCCTACAATGAGCAGTTCTTC.